Listed below are T cell receptor beta chains from one sample, sequenced in a study of beta chain features in type 1 diabetes. Using immunoSEQ multiplex PCR, the repertoire was profiled, and TCRdb retains in-frame clones only, with some absent. The sample records 300,000 to 350,000 clones, roughly a fifth being singletons. The sequenced sample was naive CD4+ T cells from blood. The receptors derive from a woman aged 18-29 years in good health. CDR3s include the opening cysteine and the closing phenylalanine or tryptophan. Fields, in order: V gene, CDR3 protein.

TRBV7-9	CASSSTTGKETQYF
TRBV9	CASSVADRDYGYTF
TRBV6-1	CASSEKGGVGRKFF
TRBV4-1	CASSLQQGTSTSYEQYF
TRBV5-4	CASSSRLAAYEQYF
TRBV12-5	CASAMNTEAFF
TRBV7-9	CASSFGLAGADTQYF
TRBV7-9	CASSLPSGVTGELFF
TRBV6-1	CASIWQGIAYEQYF
TRBV7-9	CASSITAGDYGYTF
TRBV14	CASSPLGTENTEAFF
TRBV19	CASSADRVAGYTF
TRBV10-3	CAISEVAGGGGPGMAQYF
TRBV2	CASSWDRVSEAFF
TRBV18	CASSSRGRGANVLTF
TRBV29-1	CSVGQGFDNGYTF
TRBV29-1	CSVDRGAFF
TRBV7-9	CASSLVGRQGGYNEQFF